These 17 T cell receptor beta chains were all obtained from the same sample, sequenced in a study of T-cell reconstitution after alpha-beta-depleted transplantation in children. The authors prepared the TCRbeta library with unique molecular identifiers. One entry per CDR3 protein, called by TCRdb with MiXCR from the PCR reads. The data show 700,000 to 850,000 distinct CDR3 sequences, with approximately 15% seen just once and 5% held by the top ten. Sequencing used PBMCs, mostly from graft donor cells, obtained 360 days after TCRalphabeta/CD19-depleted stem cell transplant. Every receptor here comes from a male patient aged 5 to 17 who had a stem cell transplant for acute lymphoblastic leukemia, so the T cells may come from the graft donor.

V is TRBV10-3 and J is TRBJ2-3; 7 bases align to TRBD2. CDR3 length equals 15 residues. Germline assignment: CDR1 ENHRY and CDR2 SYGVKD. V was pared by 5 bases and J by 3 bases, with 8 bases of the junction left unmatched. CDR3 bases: TGTGCCATCAGTCCCTTTGGAGCGGGAACAGATACGCAGTATTTT. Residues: CAISPFGAGTDTQYF.

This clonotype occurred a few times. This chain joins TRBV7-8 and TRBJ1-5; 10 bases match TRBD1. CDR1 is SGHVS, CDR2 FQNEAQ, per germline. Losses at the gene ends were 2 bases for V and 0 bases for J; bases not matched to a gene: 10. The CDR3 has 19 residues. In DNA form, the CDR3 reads TGTGCCAGCAGCTTAAGGAAGGACAGGGGGATGAGTAGCAATCAGCCCCAGCATTTT. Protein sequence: CASSLRKDRGMSSNQPQHF.

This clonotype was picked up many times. For the CDR3, the DNA is TGCGCCAGCAGCCAAGTTCGAACAGTTGGGCCCCAGCATTTT. It translates to CASSQVRTVGPQHF. This chain joins TRBV4-1 and TRBJ1-5; no reliable D call. Deletions cut 1 base from V and 9 bases from J, with 13 bases between. The germline CDR1 and CDR2 sequences are MGHRA and YSYEKL. CDR3 size: 14 residues.

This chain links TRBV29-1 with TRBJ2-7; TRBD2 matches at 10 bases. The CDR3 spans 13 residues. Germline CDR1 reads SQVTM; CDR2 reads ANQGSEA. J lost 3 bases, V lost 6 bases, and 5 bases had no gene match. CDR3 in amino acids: CSVKGLAHYEQYF. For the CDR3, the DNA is TGCAGCGTGAAGGGACTAGCGCACTACGAGCAGTACTTC.

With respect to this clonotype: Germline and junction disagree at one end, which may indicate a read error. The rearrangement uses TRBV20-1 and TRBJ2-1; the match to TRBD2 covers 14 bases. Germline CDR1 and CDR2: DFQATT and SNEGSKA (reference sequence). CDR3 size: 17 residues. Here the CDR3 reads CCARVGGLAGADNEQFF. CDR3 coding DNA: TGCTGTGCTAGAGTGGGGGGACTAGCGGGAGCGGACAATGAGCAGTTCTTC.

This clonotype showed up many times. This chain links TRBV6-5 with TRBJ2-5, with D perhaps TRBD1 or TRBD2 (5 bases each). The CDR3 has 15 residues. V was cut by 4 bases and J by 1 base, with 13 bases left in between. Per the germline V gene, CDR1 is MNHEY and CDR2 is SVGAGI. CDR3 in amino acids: CASSFGTVLQETQYF. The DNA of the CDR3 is TGTGCCAGCAGTTTCGGGACGGTCCTCCAAGAGACCCAGTACTTC.

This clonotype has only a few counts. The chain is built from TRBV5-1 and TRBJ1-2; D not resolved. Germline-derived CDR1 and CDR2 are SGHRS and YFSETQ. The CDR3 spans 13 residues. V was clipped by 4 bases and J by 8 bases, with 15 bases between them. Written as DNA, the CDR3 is TGCGCCAGCAGCCTGGGCCTTATATGGGGCTACACCTTC. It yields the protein CASSLGLIWGYTF. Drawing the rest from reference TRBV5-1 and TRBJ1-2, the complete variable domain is KAGVTQTPRYLIKTRGQQVTLSCSPISGHRSVSWYQQTPGQGLQFLFEYFSETQRNKGNFPGRFSGRQFSNSRSEMNVSTLELGDSALYLCASSLGLIWGYTFGSGTRLTVV.

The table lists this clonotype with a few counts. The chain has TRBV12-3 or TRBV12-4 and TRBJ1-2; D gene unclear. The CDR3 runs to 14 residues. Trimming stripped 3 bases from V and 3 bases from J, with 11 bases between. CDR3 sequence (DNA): TGTGCCAGCAGTTTTTGGGGAAGCCACTATGGCTACACCTTC. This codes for CASSFWGSHYGYTF.

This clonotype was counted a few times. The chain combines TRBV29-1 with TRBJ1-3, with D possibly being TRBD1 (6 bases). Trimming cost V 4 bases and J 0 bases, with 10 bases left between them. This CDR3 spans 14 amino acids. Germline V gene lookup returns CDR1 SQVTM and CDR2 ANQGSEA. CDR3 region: CSVAGAYSGNTIYF. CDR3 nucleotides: TGCAGCGTTGCGGGGGCCTACTCTGGAAACACCATATATTTT.

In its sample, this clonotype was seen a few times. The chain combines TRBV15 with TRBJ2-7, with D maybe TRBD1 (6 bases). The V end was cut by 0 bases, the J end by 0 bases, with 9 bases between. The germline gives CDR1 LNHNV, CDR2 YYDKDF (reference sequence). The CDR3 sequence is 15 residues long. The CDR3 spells CATSRDLGGSYEQYF. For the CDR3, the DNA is TGTGCCACCAGCAGAGATTTAGGGGGCTCCTACGAGCAGTACTTC.

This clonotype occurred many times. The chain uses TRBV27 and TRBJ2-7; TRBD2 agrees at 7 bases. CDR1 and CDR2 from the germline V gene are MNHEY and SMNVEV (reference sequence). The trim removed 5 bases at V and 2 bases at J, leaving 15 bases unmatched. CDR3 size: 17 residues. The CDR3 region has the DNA TGTGCCAGCAGTCGACTAGCCCCGTTCTCCTCCACCTACGAGCAGTACTTC. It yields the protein CASSRLAPFSSTYEQYF.

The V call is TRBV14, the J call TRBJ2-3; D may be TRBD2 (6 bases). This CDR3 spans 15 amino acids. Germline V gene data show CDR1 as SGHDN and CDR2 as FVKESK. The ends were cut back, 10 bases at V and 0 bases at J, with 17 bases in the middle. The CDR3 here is CANHSSSGSTDTQYF. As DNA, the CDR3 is TGTGCCAACCATTCAAGTAGCGGTAGCACAGATACGCAGTATTTT. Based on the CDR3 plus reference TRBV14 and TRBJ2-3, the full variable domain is EAGVTQFPSHSVIEKGQTVTLRCDPISGHDNLYWYRRVMGKEIKFLLHFVKESKQDESGMPNNRFLAERTGGTYSTLKVQPAELEDSGVYFCANHSSSGSTDTQYFGPGTRLTVL.

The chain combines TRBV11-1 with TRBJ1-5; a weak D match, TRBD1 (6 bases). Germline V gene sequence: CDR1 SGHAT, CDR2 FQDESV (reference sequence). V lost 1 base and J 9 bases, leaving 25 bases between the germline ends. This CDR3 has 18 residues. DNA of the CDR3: TGTGCCAGCAGCTTAGGGGAAAAGACAGGCAGTGTATCGTTGCCCCAGCATTTT. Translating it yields CASSLGEKTGSVSLPQHF. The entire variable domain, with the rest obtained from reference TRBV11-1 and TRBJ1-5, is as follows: EAEVAQSPRYKITEKSQAVAFWCDPISGHATLYWYRQILGQGPELLVQFQDESVVDDSQLPKDRFSAERLKGVDSTLKIQPAELGDSAMYLCASSLGEKTGSVSLPQHFGDGTRLSIL.

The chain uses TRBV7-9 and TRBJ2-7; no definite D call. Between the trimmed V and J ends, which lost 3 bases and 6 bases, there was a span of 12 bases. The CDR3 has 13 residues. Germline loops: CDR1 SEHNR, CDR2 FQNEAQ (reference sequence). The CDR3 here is CASSFSLEIEQYF. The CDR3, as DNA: TGTGCCAGCAGCTTTTCCCTCGAAATCGAGCAGTACTTC. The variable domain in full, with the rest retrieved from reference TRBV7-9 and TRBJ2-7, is DTGVSQNPRHKITKRGQNVTFRCDPISEHNRLYWYRQTLGQGPEFLTYFQNEAQLEKSRLLSDRFSAERPKGSFSTLEIQRTEQGDSAMYLCASSFSLEIEQYFGPGTRLTVT.

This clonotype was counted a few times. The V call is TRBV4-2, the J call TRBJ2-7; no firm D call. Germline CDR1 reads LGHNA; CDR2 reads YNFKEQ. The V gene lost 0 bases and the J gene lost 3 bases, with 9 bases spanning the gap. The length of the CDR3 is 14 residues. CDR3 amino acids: CASSQDTRIYEQYF. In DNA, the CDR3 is TGTGCCAGCAGCCAAGATACCAGGATCTACGAGCAGTACTTC.

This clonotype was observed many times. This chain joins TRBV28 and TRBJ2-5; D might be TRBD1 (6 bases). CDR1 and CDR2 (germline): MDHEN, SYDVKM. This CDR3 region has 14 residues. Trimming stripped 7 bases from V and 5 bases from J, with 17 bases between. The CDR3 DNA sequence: TGTGCCAGCACCATTGACAGGACCACGGAGACCCAGTACTTC. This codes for CASTIDRTTETQYF.

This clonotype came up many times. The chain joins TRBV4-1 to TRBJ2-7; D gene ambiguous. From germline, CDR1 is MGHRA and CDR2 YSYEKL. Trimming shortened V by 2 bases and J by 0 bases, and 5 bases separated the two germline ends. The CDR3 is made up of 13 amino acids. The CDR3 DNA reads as TGCGCCAGCAGCCAAACCCACTCCTACGAGCAGTACTTC. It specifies CASSQTHSYEQYF.